This TCR beta chain is drawn from a study of long-term antiretroviral therapy in people with HIV. Study-level points and caveats: Post-ART, diversity grew, though it stayed under transplant donor control levels. Participants lacked recorded data on ART adherence, viral resistance or therapy changes.

Survey level was the resolution at which the v3.0 immunoSEQ assay ran. Roughly 40,000-50,000 T-cell genomes per sample were the sequencing target. Here immunoSEQ multiplex PCR was the method, and the copy in TCRdb shows in-frame clones only, minus some. The sample has some 25,000 clones, roughly 88% seen once. Details on this clone: Its antigen remains unknown.

V was cut by 1 base and J by 8 bases, with 6 bases left in between. CDR3 length equals 13 residues. Germline values: CDR1 SGHTA, CDR2 FQGNSA. The receptor's source is a man younger than 45 with HIV. The source was unsorted PBMCs, collected almost 4.6 years after starting antiretroviral therapy. This rearrangement joins TRBV7-2 to TRBJ1-6, with no clear D. CDR3 DNA: TGTGCCAGCAGCTTAGGGTCGGATTCACCCCTCCACTTT. Encoded protein: CASSLGSDSPLHF.